This entry is about one T cell receptor beta chain. Its antigen remains unidentified. Each CDR3 protein is one row after TCRdb ran MiXCR on the 5' RACE reads. The sample carries some 590,000 distinct CDR3 sequences, nearly 10% recorded once. The CDR3 runs 16 residues. Trimming took 6 bases from V and 1 from J, leaving 16 bases between them. From germline, CDR1 is DFQATT and CDR2 SNEGSKA (reference sequence). This record belongs to a study of identical twins. Regarding the study as a whole: Modelling underestimated the level of out-of-frame TCR alpha sharing observed in monozygotic twins.

In addition, the sample was reused for a study of yellow fever vaccine responses in identical twins.

The source material was PBMCs. The chain couples TRBV20-1 to TRBJ1-6; D is uncertain. This clonotype originated in a woman between 18 and 29 years old in good health. CDR3 protein: CSAPLPVISYNSPLHF. As DNA, the CDR3 is TGCAGTGCCCCCCTTCCCGTTATATCCTATAATTCACCCCTCCACTTT.